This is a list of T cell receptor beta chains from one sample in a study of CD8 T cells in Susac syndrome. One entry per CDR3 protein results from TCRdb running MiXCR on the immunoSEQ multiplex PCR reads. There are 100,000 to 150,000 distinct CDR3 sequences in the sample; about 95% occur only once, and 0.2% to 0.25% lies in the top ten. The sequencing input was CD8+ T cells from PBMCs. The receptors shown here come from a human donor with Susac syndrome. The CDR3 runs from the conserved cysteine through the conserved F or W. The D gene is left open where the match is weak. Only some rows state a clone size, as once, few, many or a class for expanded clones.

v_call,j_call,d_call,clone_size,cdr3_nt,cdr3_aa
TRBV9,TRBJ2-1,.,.,TGTGCCAGCAGCGTAGACAGCGCAGGGCGCAATGAGCAGTTCTTC,CASSVDSAGRNEQFF
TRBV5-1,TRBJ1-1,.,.,TGCGCCAGCAGCTTGGAACAGAACACTGAAGCTTTCTTT,CASSLEQNTEAFF
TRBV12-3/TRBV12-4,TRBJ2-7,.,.,TGTGCCAGCAGTCCCGACTGGCTGAGCTCCTACGAGCAGTACTTC,CASSPDWLSSYEQYF
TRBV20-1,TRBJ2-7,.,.,TGCAGTGCTAGAGATCGTCCGGGACTCGAGCTCTACGAGCAGTACTTC,CSARDRPGLELYEQYF
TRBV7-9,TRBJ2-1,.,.,TGTGCCAGCAGCTTAGAAGGGGATGAGCAGTTCTTC,CASSLEGDEQFF
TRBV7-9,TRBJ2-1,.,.,TGTGCCAGCAGCAAGTACCCAGGGCCGCACTCCTACAATGAGCAGTTCTTC,CASSKYPGPHSYNEQFF
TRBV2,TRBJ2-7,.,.,TGTGCCAGCAGTGAAGTGGCGGATTATCTCCTATCTTACGAGCAGTACTTC,CASSEVADYLLSYEQYF
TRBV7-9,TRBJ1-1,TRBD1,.,TGTGCCAGCAGCTTAGTACAGGGGTATGAAGCTTTCTTT,CASSLVQGYEAFF
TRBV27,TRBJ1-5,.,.,TGTGCCAGCAGCTTTTCGGAAAATCAGCCCCAGCATTTT,CASSFSENQPQHF
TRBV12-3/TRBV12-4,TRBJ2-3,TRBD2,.,TGTGCCAGCAGTTTAGCTAGCGGGGCGGCGGGAGATACGCAGTATTTT,CASSLASGAAGDTQYF
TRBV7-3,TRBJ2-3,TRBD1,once,TGTGCCAGCAGCCAGAGGGACAGAAGCACAGATACGCAGTATTTT,CASSQRDRSTDTQYF
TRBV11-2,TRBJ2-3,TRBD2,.,TGTGCCAGCAGCTTCGGACTAGCGGGGATCGGCACAGATACGCAGTATTTT,CASSFGLAGIGTDTQYF
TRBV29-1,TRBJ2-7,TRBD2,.,TGCAGCGTTCTCGGGGAGGGGAGTAGATACGAGCAGTACTTC,CSVLGEGSRYEQYF
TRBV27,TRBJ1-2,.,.,TGTGCCAGCAGCCCCGGACAGACCGATGGCTACACCTTC,CASSPGQTDGYTF
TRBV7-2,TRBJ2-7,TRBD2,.,TGTGCCAGCAGCTTCGGGGGGGGATACTACGAGCAGTACTTC,CASSFGGGYYEQYF
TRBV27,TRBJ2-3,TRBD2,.,TGTGCCAGCAGAGGACTAGCGGGAGGGTTCGTGGATACGCAGTATTTT,CASRGLAGGFVDTQYF
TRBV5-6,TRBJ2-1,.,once,TGTGCCAGCAGCTTGGGGGGGAACGGCAATGAGCAGTTCTTC,CASSLGGNGNEQFF
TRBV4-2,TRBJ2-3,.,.,TGTGCCACCGAAGGCGTTCAGGGCGGTGATACGCAGTATTTT,CATEGVQGGDTQYF
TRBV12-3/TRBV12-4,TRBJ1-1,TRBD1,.,TGTGCCAGCAGCAACGACAGGGCAAAAACTGAAGCTTTCTTT,CASSNDRAKTEAFF
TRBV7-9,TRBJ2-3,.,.,TGTGCCAGCAGCTTACCCCTCGATCCAGATACGCAGTATTTT,CASSLPLDPDTQYF
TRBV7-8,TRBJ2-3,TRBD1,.,TGTGCCAGCAGCCACCCCCAGGGGGGCACAGATACGCAGTATTTT,CASSHPQGGTDTQYF
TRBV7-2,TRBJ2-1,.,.,TGTGCCAGCAGCTTAGGGTACAGCTACAATGAGCAGTTCTTC,CASSLGYSYNEQFF
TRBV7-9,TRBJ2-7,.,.,TGTGCCAGCAGCGCCGCGGTGCCCTACGAGCAGTACTTC,CASSAAVPYEQYF
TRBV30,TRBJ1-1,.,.,TGTGCCTGGAGTGCAATGATGAACACTGAAGCTTTCTTT,CAWSAMMNTEAFF
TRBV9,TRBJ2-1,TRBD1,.,TGTGCCAGCAGCGTAGGGGGGGACAGGGCGAATGAGCAGTTCTTC,CASSVGGDRANEQFF
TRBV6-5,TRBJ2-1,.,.,TGTGCCAGCAGTTACTCGGGGGCCCGGGTGACCAGCTCCTACAATGAGCAGTTCTTC,CASSYSGARVTSSYNEQFF
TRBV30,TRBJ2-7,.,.,TGTGCCGCTGAGGGCAGCGCCGGCGAGCAGTACTTC,CAAEGSAGEQYF
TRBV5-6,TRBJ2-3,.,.,TGTGCCAGCAGCGGTGGACTACACCCAGATACGCAGTATTTT,CASSGGLHPDTQYF
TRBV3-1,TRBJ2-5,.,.,TGTGCCAGCAGCGGGATAGTGGAGACCCAGTACTTC,CASSGIVETQYF
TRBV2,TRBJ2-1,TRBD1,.,TGTGCCACCGGACAGGAATACAATGAGCAGTTCTTC,CATGQEYNEQFF
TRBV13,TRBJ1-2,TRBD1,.,TGTGCCAGCAGCCCCGGGACAGGGCTAGGCTACACCTTC,CASSPGTGLGYTF
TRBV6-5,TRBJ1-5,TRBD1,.,TGTGCCAGCAGCCAGACAGGGGGGTTCCAGCCCCAGCATTTT,CASSQTGGFQPQHF
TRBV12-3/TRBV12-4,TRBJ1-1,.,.,TGTGCCAGCAGTTTATTAGGTACTGAAGCTTTCTTT,CASSLLGTEAFF
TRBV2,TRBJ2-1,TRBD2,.,TGTGCCAGCAGTTTCCTCGGGACTAGCTACAATGAGCAGTTCTTC,CASSFLGTSYNEQFF
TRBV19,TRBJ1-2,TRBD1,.,TGTGCCACCGACAGGGGGCTGAATGGCTACACCTTC,CATDRGLNGYTF
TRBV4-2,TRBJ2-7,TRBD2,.,TGTGCCAGCAGCCAAGAGTTTGAGGCTTTAGCTAGCGGGATCTCCTACGAGCAGTACTTC,CASSQEFEALASGISYEQYF
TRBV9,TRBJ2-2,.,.,TGTGCCAGCAGCGCCGGGACACTCACCGGGGAGCTGTTTTTT,CASSAGTLTGELFF
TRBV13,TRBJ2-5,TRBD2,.,TGTGCCAGCAGCTTCGGACTAGGCCAAGAGACCCAGTACTTC,CASSFGLGQETQYF
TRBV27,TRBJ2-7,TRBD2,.,TGTGCCAGCAGTTTAAGCGGGAGTGTGTACGAGCAGTACTTC,CASSLSGSVYEQYF
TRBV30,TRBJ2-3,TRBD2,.,TGTGCCTGGAACCCCGGACTAGCGGGCACCCCGGTGGATACGCAGTATTTT,CAWNPGLAGTPVDTQYF
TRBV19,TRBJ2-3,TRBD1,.,TGTGCCAGTAGTACCGACAGGGAAGGGACAGATACGCAGTATTTT,CASSTDREGTDTQYF
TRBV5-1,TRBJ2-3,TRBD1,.,TGCGCCAGCAGCTTGGTAGGGACAGGGGATCCAGATACGCAGTATTTT,CASSLVGTGDPDTQYF
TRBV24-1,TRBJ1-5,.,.,TGTGCCACCAGCGTGGTGCTGCATTTT,CATSVVLHF
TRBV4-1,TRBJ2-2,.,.,TGCGCCAGCAGGGCCACCGGGGAGCTGTTTTTT,CASRATGELFF
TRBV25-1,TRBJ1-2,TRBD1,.,TGTGCCAGCACCACAGGGGGCTATGGCTACACCTTC,CASTTGGYGYTF
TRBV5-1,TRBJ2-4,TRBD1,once,TGCGCCAGCAGCGCTCGGACAGGGAGAGCCAAAAACATTCAGTACTTC,CASSARTGRAKNIQYF
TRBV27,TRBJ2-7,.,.,TGTGCCAGCACGTCCCACTCCTACGAGCAGTACTTC,CASTSHSYEQYF
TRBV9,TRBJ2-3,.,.,TGTGCCAGCAGCGGTAAGCAGGGGTGGAGTAGCACAGATACGCAGTATTTT,CASSGKQGWSSTDTQYF
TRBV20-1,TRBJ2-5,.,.,TGCAGTGCTAGAGACACCGGGATCTACCAAACGCTGTGGCAAGAGACCCAGTACTTC,CSARDTGIYQTLWQETQYF
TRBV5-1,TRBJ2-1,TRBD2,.,TGCGCCAGCAGCGAAACTAGCGGGAGGTTGAATGAGCAGTTCTTC,CASSETSGRLNEQFF
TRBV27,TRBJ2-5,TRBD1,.,TGTGCCAGCAGCCCCCAGGGGGCTGAGACCCAGTACTTC,CASSPQGAETQYF
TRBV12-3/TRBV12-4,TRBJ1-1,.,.,TGTGCCAGCAGACTGACGGACGGGAACACTGAAGCTTTCTTT,CASRLTDGNTEAFF
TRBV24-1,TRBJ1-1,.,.,TGTGCCACCAGTGATTCCGACGGCGAAGCTTTCTTT,CATSDSDGEAFF
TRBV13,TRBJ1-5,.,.,TGTGCCAGCAGCTTAAAAGGATCCAATCAGCCCCAGCATTTT,CASSLKGSNQPQHF
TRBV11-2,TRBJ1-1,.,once,TGTGCCAGCAGCTTAGATCTGGGGGCAGGAGCTTTCTTT,CASSLDLGAGAFF